These 24 T cell receptor beta chains were sequenced from one sample in a study of blood T cell repertoires in COVID-19. Measured with immunoSEQ multiplex PCR; TCRdb has only the in-frame clones, and not every one. Among tens of thousands of clones, around 77% were seen once, and the ten largest hold 4% to 5.5%. Sequenced material: peripheral blood. The receptors stem from a woman in her 70s with COVID-19, enrolled during active disease.

This chain links TRBV20-1 with TRBJ2-3, with TRBD2 matching 7 bases. From germline, CDR1 is DFQATT and CDR2 SNEGSKA (reference sequence). V was clipped by 3 bases and J by 2 bases; unmatched bases: 5. The CDR3 extends over 14 amino acids. The CDR3 reads CSASGLADTDTQYF. As DNA, the CDR3 is TGCAGTGCTAGTGGGCTAGCGGACACAGATACGCAGTATTTT.

There are a few counts of this clone. The CDR3, as DNA: TGTGCCAGCAGCGTGGGGACAGGGGTTCCTAATTCACCCCTCCACTTT. Translation: CASSVGTGVPNSPLHF. The chain combines TRBV9 with TRBJ1-6; 10 nucleotides align to TRBD1. CDR3 length equals 16 residues. Per the germline V gene, CDR1 is SGDLS and CDR2 is YYNGEE. V was pared by 2 bases and J by 6 bases, with 5 bases of the junction left unmatched.

This clone was seen just once. This chain links TRBV19 with TRBJ1-4; a weak D match, TRBD1 (6 bases). CDR1 is LNHDA and CDR2 is SQIVND in the germline V gene (reference sequence). Trimming took off 9 bases at V and 8 bases at J, with 16 bases between the two ends. The CDR3 loop spans 13 amino acids. CDR3 region: CASNRDRYEKLFF. CDR3 DNA sequence: TGTGCCAGCAACAGGGATAGGTACGAAAAACTGTTTTTT.

V gene TRBV7-3 combines with J gene TRBJ2-2, with D tentatively TRBD1 (6 bases). In germline, CDR1 is SGHTA, CDR2 FQGTGA. The V and J ends lost 0 bases and 6 bases respectively, with 8 bases between them. The CDR3 spans 14 residues. Written as DNA, the CDR3 is TGTGCCAGCAGCTTAACTGGGGGCTCCGGGGAGCTGTTTTTT. Amino acid sequence: CASSLTGGSGELFF.

A remark on this clone: One end of the junction fails to match germline, which may point to a read error. The rearrangement joins TRBV10-3 to TRBJ1-1, with D hard to call. This CDR3 region has 16 residues. CDR1 and CDR2 from the germline V gene are ENHRY and SYGVKD. The CDR3 region has the DNA TGTGCCGTCAGATCTTCTCTTCAGGCGGGAAGCACTGAAGCTTTCTTT. This encodes CAVRSSLQAGSTEAFF.

This clone was seen a few times. The V gene is TRBV12-3 or TRBV12-4, the J gene TRBJ1-1; the D is unclear. V was cut by 6 bases and J by 2 bases, with 7 bases left in between. The length of the CDR3 is 12 residues. CDR3 in amino acids: CASSLLNTEAFF. The CDR3 nucleotides read TGTGCCAGCAGCCTCTTAAACACTGAAGCTTTCTTT.

CDR3 DNA: TGTGCCAGCAGCCCCCGGGGACAAACCTCTGGAAACACCATATATTTT. Residues: CASSPRGQTSGNTIYF. The chain is built from TRBV3-1 (or the pseudogene TRBV3-2) and TRBJ1-3; perhaps TRBD1 as D (6 bases). Trimming cost V 4 bases and J 0 bases, with 13 bases left between them. The CDR3 is made up of 16 amino acids. The V gene's germline CDR1 is LGHDT and CDR2 YNNKEL (reference sequence).

The chain employs TRBV3-1 (or the pseudogene TRBV3-2) and TRBJ1-5; 8 nucleotides agree with TRBD1. The ends lost 4 bases at V and 5 bases at J; junction bases unmatched: 13. Germline V gene sequence: CDR1 LGHDT, CDR2 YNNKEL (reference sequence). The CDR3 has 17 residues. The CDR3 sequence: CASSPGGPGGEDQPQHF. In nucleotides, the CDR3 is TGTGCCAGCAGCCCTGGGGGGCCAGGGGGCGAGGATCAGCCCCAGCATTTT.

V gene TRBV29-1 combines with J gene TRBJ2-3, with 7 bases identical to TRBD2. The CDR3 is 14 residues long. The V gene's germline CDR1 is SQVTM and CDR2 ANQGSEA. V shed 6 bases and J 4 bases; nucleotides not matched to a gene: 10. This chain's CDR3 is CSVTWGGAADTQYF. The CDR3 DNA sequence: TGCAGCGTGACCTGGGGGGGTGCCGCAGATACGCAGTATTTT.

The CDR3 DNA sequence: TGTGCCAGCAGTCCCCCGGGACAGGCCCGTTACGAGCAGTACGTC. This codes for CASSPPGQARYEQYV. This chain links TRBV2 with TRBJ2-7; 8 positions agree with TRBD1. The germline V gene has CDR1 SNHLY and CDR2 FYNNEI. CDR3 length: 15 amino acids. The trim removed 5 bases at V and 4 bases at J, leaving 10 bases unmatched.

This chain connects TRBV10-3 to TRBJ1-1; D gene uncertain. Germline V gives CDR1 ENHRY, CDR2 SYGVKD. Trimming left V 0 bases short and J 3 bases short, with 8 bases between. The CDR3 is 14 amino acids. CDR3 coding DNA: TGTGCCATCAGTGAGTCCTACGAGGACACTGAAGCTTTCTTT. Its translation: CAISESYEDTEAFF.

The CDR3 reads CASSYGQGAGDTQYF. Here the CDR3 DNA reads TGTGCCAGCAGTTACGGCCAGGGGGCAGGGGATACGCAGTATTTT. The rearrangement links TRBV6-2 or TRBV6-3 to TRBJ2-3; TRBD1 matches at 8 bases. The germline V gene encodes CDR1 MNHEY and CDR2 SVGEGT. The J segment lost 6 bases and the V segment lost 2 bases, leaving 7 bases of the junction unmatched. The CDR3 has 15 residues.

The chain uses TRBV7-9 and TRBJ2-7, with D tentatively TRBD2 (6 bases). The V gene lost 4 bases and the J gene lost 0 bases, with 10 bases spanning the gap. Germline values: CDR1 SEHNR, CDR2 FQNEAQ (reference sequence). The CDR3 is 14 residues long. For the CDR3, the DNA is TGTGCCAGCAGCTCCGCGGGGAACTCCTACGAGCAGTACGTC. The encoded protein is CASSSAGNSYEQYV.

This clone has just one count. CDR3 DNA: TGTGCCAGCAGTGTGGAGGGCTCCTACAATGAGCAGTTCTTC. Its translation: CASSVEGSYNEQFF. The chain has TRBV2 and TRBJ2-1; a possible D gene is TRBD2 (6 bases). This CDR3 contains 14 residues. The V end lost 4 bases, the J end lost 0 bases, and 7 bases lay between the germline ends. CDR1 and CDR2 from the germline V gene are SNHLY and FYNNEI.

V and J are TRBV9 and TRBJ1-1; D may be TRBD1 (5 bases). The CDR3 covers 15 residues. The germline V gene encodes CDR1 SGDLS and CDR2 YYNGEE. The germline V and J ends were trimmed by 4 bases and 3 bases, with 16 bases remaining between them. CDR3 DNA sequence: TGTGCCAGCAGCCCCCGGGAGGGGTGGGACACTGAAGCTTTCTTT. Translating it yields CASSPREGWDTEAFF. Complete variable domain (other parts from reference TRBV9 and TRBJ1-1): DSGVTQTPKHLITATGQRVTLRCSPRSGDLSVYWYQQSLDQGLQFLIQYYNGEERAKGNILERFSAQQFPDLHSELNLSSLELGDSALYFCASSPREGWDTEAFFGQGTRLTVV.

The chain has TRBV5-6 and TRBJ2-1, with TRBD1 matching over 8 bases. The CDR3 runs 13 residues. J was trimmed by 7 bases and V by 6 bases; bases with no gene match: 6. The germline V gene encodes CDR1 SGHDT and CDR2 YYEEEE. CDR3 amino acids: CASIRGQGNEQFF. As DNA, the CDR3 is TGTGCCAGCATCAGGGGGCAGGGGAATGAGCAGTTCTTC.

This clone was detected once. V usage is TRBV5-8 and J usage is TRBJ2-2; D remains ambiguous. V lost 4 bases to trimming and J lost 5 bases, with 15 bases between them. Per germline, CDR1 SGHTS and CDR2 YDEGEE. This CDR3 is built from 15 residues. The CDR3 here is CASSTRGSRTGELFF. The CDR3 nucleotides read TGTGCCAGCAGCACCCGAGGCTCCCGAACCGGGGAGCTGTTTTTT. Full variable domain (missing parts from reference TRBV5-8 and TRBJ2-2): EAGVTQSPTHLIKTRGQQATLRCSPISGHTSVYWYQQALGLGLQFLLWYDEGEERNRGNFPPRFSGRQFPNYSSELNVNALELEDSALYLCASSTRGSRTGELFFGEGSRLTVL.

The rearrangement joins TRBV5-4 to TRBJ2-1; possibly TRBD2 for D (5 bases). Trimming took off 5 bases at V and 0 bases at J, with 9 bases between the two ends. The CDR3 is made up of 14 amino acids. Per germline, CDR1 SGHNT and CDR2 YYREEE (reference sequence). The CDR3: CASRRVSSYNEQFF. DNA of the CDR3: TGTGCCAGCAGGCGGGTGAGCTCCTACAATGAGCAGTTCTTC.

CDR3 coding DNA: TGCGCCAGCAGCCAAGCTTGGCAGGATGGCTACACCTTC. Translating it yields CASSQAWQDGYTF. The rearrangement uses TRBV4-1 and TRBJ1-2, with D hard to call. Trimming cost V 1 base and J 6 bases, with 9 bases left between them. The CDR3 is made up of 13 amino acids. The germline V gene has CDR1 MGHRA and CDR2 YSYEKL.

The chain employs TRBV6-2 or TRBV6-3 and TRBJ2-7, with unresolved D. The CDR3 has 12 residues. Germline CDR1 and CDR2: MNHEY and SVGEGT. V was clipped by 2 bases and J by 6 bases, with 8 bases between them. The CDR3 DNA follows: TGTGCCAGCAGTTACGGCGGCAGCGAGCAGTACGTC. This gives the protein CASSYGGSEQYV.

The chain joins TRBV21-1 to TRBJ2-5; TRBD1, the table's D call, lacks a check against the DNA. TRBV21-1 is a recognized pseudogene. This CDR3 is built from 17 residues. The CDR3 bases are TGTGCCAGCAGCCTCCTCGACAGGGGTTCCCTCCAAGAGACCCAGTACTTC. Protein sequence: CASSLLDRGSLQETQYF.

The J gene is TRBJ2-3, the V gene TRBV19; TRBD2 is a possible D gene (7 bases). CDR1 and CDR2 from the germline V gene are LNHDA and SQIVND (reference sequence). CDR3 length: 14 residues. V lost 10 bases and J lost 3, with 17 bases in between. As DNA, the CDR3 is TGTGCCACCGACCGGGGGGCCGGGACAGATACGCAGTATTTT. The encoded protein is CATDRGAGTDTQYF.

The V gene is TRBV9, the J gene TRBJ2-1, with TRBD1 matching over 7 bases. The CDR3 has 13 residues. The germline V gene has CDR1 SGDLS and CDR2 YYNGEE. After removal of 4 bases from V and 7 bases from J, the junction contained 5 bases not matched to a gene. CDR3 protein: CASSSGQANEQFF. Written as DNA, the CDR3 is TGTGCCAGCAGCTCAGGACAGGCGAATGAGCAGTTCTTC. The full variable domain, rest sourced from reference TRBV9 and TRBJ2-1, is DSGVTQTPKHLITATGQRVTLRCSPRSGDLSVYWYQQSLDQGLQFLIQYYNGEERAKGNILERFSAQQFPDLHSELNLSSLELGDSALYFCASSSGQANEQFFGPGTRLTVL.

The V and J genes are TRBV3-1 (or the pseudogene TRBV3-2) and TRBJ1-1; 9 bases are a match to TRBD1. Germline V lookup: CDR1 LGHDT, CDR2 YNNKEL (reference sequence). After removal of 7 bases from V and 6 bases from J, the junction contained 9 bases not matched to a gene. This CDR3 has 14 amino acids. The CDR3 loop reads CASTFGTGTAEAFF. CDR3 sequence (DNA): TGTGCCAGCACCTTCGGGACAGGGACGGCTGAAGCTTTCTTT.